What follows are 27 T cell receptor beta chains derived from one specimen sequenced in a study of Graves' ophthalmopathy and Graves' hyperthyroidism. The TCR beta CDR3 regions underwent amplification from RNA transcripts. Second-round multiplex PCR came after first-round RT-PCR with HTBI primers. MiXCR was run by TCRdb on the multiplex PCR reads, yielding one entry per CDR3 protein. In the table there are just over 400,000 distinct CDR3 sequences, roughly 20% of which are singletons. Sequenced sample: peripheral blood. The receptors stem from a young woman with stable Graves' hyperthyroidism.

Ten or more counts support this clonotype. This chain connects TRBV30 to TRBJ2-6; D gene ambiguous. CDR1 is GTSNPN and CDR2 is SVGIG in the germline V gene (reference sequence). This CDR3 comprises 16 residues. With 1 base removed from V and 0 bases from J, the gap between germline ends came to 10 bases. CDR3 nucleotide sequence: TGTGCCTGGAGTGCCGGATTGGGCTCTGGGGCCAACGTCCTGACTTTC. Translated: CAWSAGLGSGANVLTF.

This clonotype has ten or more counts. The J gene is TRBJ2-7, the V gene TRBV4-1, with D perhaps TRBD1 (7 bases). V lost 0 bases, J lost 6 bases, and 12 bases lay in between. Germline V gene lookup returns CDR1 MGHRA and CDR2 YSYEKL. CDR3 length equals 14 residues. The CDR3 DNA reads TGCGCCAGCAGCCAAGATGGAGGGGGCGGCGAGCAGTACTTC. Protein sequence: CASSQDGGGGEQYF.

The sample holds many counts of this clonotype. The gene calls are TRBV20-1 and TRBJ2-5; unclear D gene. CDR3 size: 12 residues. Trimming took off 3 bases at V and 5 bases at J, with 10 bases between the two ends. Germline-derived CDR1 and CDR2 are DFQATT and SNEGSKA (reference sequence). The CDR3 bases are TGCAGTGCTAGTAGGGTTGTGGAGACCCAGTACTTC. As protein: CSASRVVETQYF.

This clonotype was picked up many times. This chain links TRBV12-5 with TRBJ2-5, with D possibly TRBD2 on 5 matching bases. V was clipped by 8 bases and J by 2 bases, with 12 bases between them. The CDR3 contains 13 residues. The germline CDR1 and CDR2 sequences are LGHNT and FRNRAP. CDR3 residues: CASRPAEQETQYF. Written as DNA, the CDR3 is TGTGCTAGTAGGCCAGCGGAACAAGAGACCCAGTACTTC.

V is TRBV7-2 and J is TRBJ1-1, with 7 bases lining up with TRBD1. The CDR3 length is 15 residues. Unmatched junction bases numbered 4, after V lost 3 bases and J lost 0 bases. Looked up from germline, CDR1 is SGHTA and CDR2 is FQGNSA. The CDR3 loop is CASSFPGTVNTEAFF. The CDR3 nucleotides read TGTGCCAGCAGCTTCCCCGGGACAGTGAACACTGAAGCTTTCTTT. The variable domain in full, with the rest retrieved from reference TRBV7-2 and TRBJ1-1, is GAGVSQSPSNKVTEKGKDVELRCDPISGHTALYWYRQSLGQGLEFLIYFQGNSAPDKSGLPSDRFSAERTGGSVSTLTIQRTQQEDSAVYLCASSFPGTVNTEAFFGQGTRLTVV.

This clonotype was found many times. The genes are TRBV20-1 and TRBJ1-2; D is unclear. Trimming pared 5 bases from V and 4 bases from J, leaving 11 bases between. CDR1 and CDR2 (germline): DFQATT, SNEGSKA (reference sequence). The CDR3 is made up of 12 amino acids. DNA of the CDR3: TGCAGTGCTTACCCCCTGGGCTATGGCTACACCTTC. Its translation: CSAYPLGYGYTF.

In this sample, this clonotype turned up many times. The CDR3 end shows no conserved phenylalanine or tryptophan, and so a read error is likely. V usage is TRBV15 and J usage is TRBJ1-5; D is uncertain. Germline values: CDR1 LNHNV, CDR2 YYDKDF (reference sequence). V dropped 3 bases and J dropped 0 bases, with 9 bases sitting between them. This CDR3 region has 15 residues. The CDR3 DNA follows: TGTGCCACCAGCAGCATTAGGTATAGCAATCAGCCCCAGCATCTT. This gives the protein CATSSIRYSNQPQHL.

The CDR3 here is CASSYGGVGLAVPYEQYF. The CDR3 bases are TGTGCCAGCAGCTACGGCGGTGTGGGACTAGCGGTCCCCTACGAGCAGTACTTC. The chain links TRBV7-8 to TRBJ2-7, with 11 positions matching TRBD2. The CDR3 contains 18 residues. V lost 4 bases and J lost 2; bases outside the gene matches: 13. Germline CDR1 is SGHVS and CDR2 is FQNEAQ.

This clonotype was seen a handful of times. The chain has TRBV12-5 and TRBJ2-1; D gene uncertain. V was clipped by 5 bases and J by 6 bases, with 29 bases between them. Per germline, CDR1 LGHNT and CDR2 FRNRAP. This CDR3 comprises 19 residues. The CDR3 reads CASGPHAAPTTCGPNEQFF. CDR3 DNA sequence: TGTGCTAGTGGTCCCCACGCAGCCCCTACTACGTGTGGACCCAATGAGCAGTTCTTC.

CDR3 coding DNA: TGTGCCAGCTCACCGGGGGATCAGCCCCAGCATTTT. It codes for CASSPGDQPQHF. The V and J genes are TRBV18 and TRBJ1-5; a possible D gene is TRBD1 (5 bases). CDR3 size: 12 residues. Trimming took 3 bases from V and 5 from J, leaving 5 bases between them. CDR1 is KGHSH, CDR2 LQKENI, per germline.

This clonotype was recorded many times. The rearrangement uses TRBV7-9 and TRBJ2-7, with 7 bases fitting TRBD1. With 5 bases clipped from V and 3 bases from J, the junction kept 4 bases outside the gene matches. CDR1 SEHNR and CDR2 FQNEAQ come from the germline V gene (reference sequence). The CDR3 runs to 13 residues. The DNA for the CDR3 is TGTGCCAGCAGCCGGGACAGCTTCTACGAGCAGTACTTC. Protein product: CASSRDSFYEQYF. The full variable domain, with the rest looked up from reference TRBV7-9 and TRBJ2-7, is DTGVSQNPRHKITKRGQNVTFRCDPISEHNRLYWYRQTLGQGPEFLTYFQNEAQLEKSRLLSDRFSAERPKGSFSTLEIQRTEQGDSAMYLCASSRDSFYEQYFGPGTRLTVT.

In its sample, this clonotype was seen many times. The chain carries TRBV15 and TRBJ1-6; 7 nucleotides agree with TRBD1. V gave up 4 bases and J gave up 7 bases; unmatched junction bases: 10. CDR1 is LNHNV and CDR2 is YYDKDF in the germline V gene (reference sequence). This CDR3 contains 16 residues. The CDR3 DNA reads as TGTGCCACCAGCACCCGACCGACAGGGCCCAATTCACCCCTCCACTTT. It yields the protein CATSTRPTGPNSPLHF.

This clonotype has more than one count but fewer than ten. The chain joins TRBV6-1 to TRBJ2-7, with a possible D match to TRBD1 (6 bases). Germline CDR1 MNHNS, CDR2 SASEGT. The CDR3 spans 14 residues. The V gene lost 0 bases and the J gene lost 3 bases, with 9 bases spanning the gap. The CDR3 region is CASSEAPDSYEQYF. CDR3 sequence (DNA): TGTGCCAGCAGTGAAGCCCCGGACAGCTACGAGCAGTACTTC.

In this sample, this clonotype turned up many times. The CDR3: CASNLQGAGQPQHF. DNA of the CDR3: TGTGCCAGCAACCTACAGGGGGCTGGGCAGCCCCAGCATTTT. The chain joins TRBV2 to TRBJ1-5; 9 bases agree with TRBD1. Trimming at V came to 7 bases and at J to 7 bases, leaving 8 bases not matched to a gene. CDR1 is SNHLY and CDR2 is FYNNEI in the germline V gene. CDR3 length equals 14 residues.

The chain links TRBV5-1 to TRBJ1-5; D might be TRBD1 (6 bases). The CDR3 loop spans 16 amino acids. CDR1 is SGHRS and CDR2 is YFSETQ in the germline V gene. Trimming removed 0 bases at V and 6 bases at J, with 16 bases between. CDR3 sequence (DNA): TGCGCCAGCAGCTTGGGTTCGGGGGGCGCAGGTCAGCCCCAGCATTTT. Protein: CASSLGSGGAGQPQHF.

V and J are TRBV15 and TRBJ1-2; no definite D call. CDR3 length: 15 amino acids. Germline V gene sequence: CDR1 LNHNV, CDR2 YYDKDF (reference sequence). With 1 base removed from V and 1 base from J, the gap between germline ends came to 10 bases. The CDR3 nucleotides are TGTGCCACCAGCAGAGGCCCGGTGGTTAACTATGGCTACACCTTC. This translates into CATSRGPVVNYGYTF. The variable domain in full, with the rest retrieved from reference TRBV15 and TRBJ1-2, is DAMVIQNPRYQVTQFGKPVTLSCSQTLNHNVMYWYQQKSSQAPKLLFHYYDKDFNNEADTPDNFQSRRPNTSFCFLDIRSPGLGDTAMYLCATSRGPVVNYGYTFGSGTRLTVV.

On this clonotype: Since a much larger clone is just one base distant, this may be a read error. The chain couples TRBV2 to TRBJ2-5; D is possibly TRBD2 (6 bases). CDR3 size: 14 residues. Germline values: CDR1 SNHLY, CDR2 FYNNEI. CDR3 in DNA: TGTGCCAGCAGTTTAGGGAGCGTCCGGGAGACCAAGTACTTC. Its protein product is CASSLGSVRETKYF.

J is TRBJ1-5 and V is TRBV12-3 or TRBV12-4, with 9 bases fitting TRBD1. The CDR3 covers 14 residues. V was pared by 4 bases and J by 6 bases, with 4 bases of the junction left unmatched. This CDR3 is CASSWTGAGQPQHF. The DNA for the CDR3 is TGTGCCAGCAGTTGGACAGGGGCCGGTCAGCCCCAGCATTTT.

This clonotype was counted only a few times. The CDR3 bases are TGTGCCATTCGGACGAGCTATGGCTACACCTTC. Protein product: CAIRTSYGYTF. The V and J genes are TRBV10-3 and TRBJ1-2; D call uncertain. The CDR3 extends over 11 amino acids. V was pared by 9 bases and J by 4 bases, with 9 bases between. Germline values: CDR1 ENHRY, CDR2 SYGVKD.

At least ten counts were recorded for this clonotype. The chain links TRBV7-8 to TRBJ2-7; 10 bases map to TRBD2. Germline values: CDR1 SGHVS, CDR2 FQNEAQ. The J segment lost 7 bases and the V segment lost 3 bases, leaving 3 bases of the junction unmatched. The CDR3 runs 13 residues. The CDR3 loop is CASSLLAGGEQYF. The CDR3 DNA follows: TGTGCCAGCAGCTTGTTAGCGGGAGGTGAGCAGTACTTC.

This clonotype was picked up many times. This may be a read error: a much more frequent sequence differs by one nucleotide. The rearrangement joins TRBV7-2 to TRBJ2-5; D perhaps matches TRBD1 (5 bases). Germline values: CDR1 SGHTA, CDR2 FQGNSA. This CDR3 has 15 amino acids. The CDR3 sequence is CASSPQTRTQETKYF. Written as DNA, the CDR3 is TGTGCCAGCAGCCCCCAGACCCGGACACAAGAGACCAAGTACTTC.

The J gene is TRBJ1-2, the V gene TRBV6-1; a weak D match, TRBD1 (5 bases). The V and J ends lost 4 bases and 6 bases respectively, with 15 bases between them. Germline V lookup: CDR1 MNHNS, CDR2 SASEGT. The CDR3 extends over 14 amino acids. The CDR3 nucleotides are TGTGCCAGCAGTGTAATGACGCGGGGGGATGGCTACACCTTC. Translating gives CASSVMTRGDGYTF.

This clonotype was detected many times. The J gene is TRBJ2-7, the V gene TRBV7-2, with D tentatively TRBD1 or TRBD2 (6 bases each). Germline loops: CDR1 SGHTA, CDR2 FQGNSA. This CDR3 comprises 14 residues. V shed 1 base and J shed 5 bases, with 12 bases lying between them. DNA of the CDR3: TGTGCCAGCAGCTTAGTAGGGGGGCCTAACGAGCAGTACTTC. Protein sequence: CASSLVGGPNEQYF.

There are many counts of this clonotype. The rearrangement links TRBV25-1 to TRBJ2-7; 9 bases are a match to TRBD1. The ends lost 6 bases at V and 6 bases at J; junction bases unmatched: 9. Germline CDR1 reads MGHDK; CDR2 reads SYGVNS. There are 14 residues in the CDR3. The CDR3 DNA sequence: TGTGCCAGCAGGGGGGGACAGGGAATTGTCGAGCAGTACTTC. Amino acids: CASRGGQGIVEQYF.

The rearrangement joins TRBV6-5 to TRBJ1-2, with no clear D. This CDR3 is 15 amino acids long. CDR1 MNHEY and CDR2 SVGAGI come from the germline V gene. V was trimmed by 0 bases and J by 1 base, leaving 9 bases between them. Here the CDR3 reads CASSYSHGLNYGYTF. CDR3 in DNA: TGTGCCAGCAGTTACTCCCATGGACTTAACTATGGCTACACCTTC.

The chain joins TRBV6-5 to TRBJ2-5; 7 bases agree with TRBD1. The ends lost 2 bases at V and 4 bases at J; junction bases unmatched: 4. From germline, CDR1 is MNHEY and CDR2 SVGAGI. The CDR3 spans 14 residues. CDR3: CASSYRDSLETQYF. CDR3 bases: TGTGCCAGCAGTTACCGGGACAGCTTAGAGACCCAGTACTTC.

This clonotype was detected many times. The rearrangement links TRBV10-3 to TRBJ2-7; 7 bases agree with TRBD1. CDR3 size: 15 residues. V was pared by 3 bases and J by 5 bases, with 10 bases of the junction left unmatched. CDR1 and CDR2 from the germline V gene are ENHRY and SYGVKD. The CDR3 loop reads CAISESTTGSHEQYF. Written as DNA, the CDR3 is TGTGCCATCAGTGAATCCACGACAGGGTCCCACGAGCAGTACTTC.